This T cell receptor (beta chain) comes out of a study of T cell changes during pregnancy in multiple sclerosis. This CDR3 comprises 15 residues. V lost 1 base, J lost 7 bases, and 13 bases lay in between. Germline lookup yields CDR1 LGHNA and CDR2 YSLEER. The table came from immunoSEQ multiplex PCR; TCRdb's copy has only in-frame clones and leaves some out. The table includes 70,000 to 80,000 clones, about nine tenths detected once. Sequenced material: CD4+ T cells from peripheral blood mononuclear cells, taken before pregnancy. The V and J genes are TRBV4-3 and TRBJ2-2; D possibly corresponds to TRBD1 (7 bases). The receptor was isolated from a female donor with multiple sclerosis, enrolled in a pregnancy study. The CDR3 bases are TGCGCCAGCAGCCAAGGCGGAGGGGGCAGCGGGGAGCTGTTTTTT. Its translation: CASSQGGGGSGELFF.